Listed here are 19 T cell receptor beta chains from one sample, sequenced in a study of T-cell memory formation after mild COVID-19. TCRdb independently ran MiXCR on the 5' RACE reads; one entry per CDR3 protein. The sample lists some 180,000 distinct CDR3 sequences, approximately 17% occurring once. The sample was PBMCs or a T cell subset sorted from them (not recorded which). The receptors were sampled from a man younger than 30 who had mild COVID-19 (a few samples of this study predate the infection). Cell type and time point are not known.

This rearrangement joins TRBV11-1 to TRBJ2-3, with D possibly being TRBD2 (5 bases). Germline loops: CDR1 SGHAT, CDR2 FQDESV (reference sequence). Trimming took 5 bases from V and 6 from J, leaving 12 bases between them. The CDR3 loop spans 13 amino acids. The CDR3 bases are TGTGCCAGCAGCGGACTCAGATCGGATACGCAGTATTTT. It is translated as CASSGLRSDTQYF.

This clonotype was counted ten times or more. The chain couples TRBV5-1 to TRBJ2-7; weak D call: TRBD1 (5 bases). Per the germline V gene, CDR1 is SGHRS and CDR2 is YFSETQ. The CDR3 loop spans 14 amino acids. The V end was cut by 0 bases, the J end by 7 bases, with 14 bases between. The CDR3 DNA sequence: TGCGCCAGCAGCTTGGATTGGGGCTCTGGGGAGCAGTACTTC. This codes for CASSLDWGSGEQYF.

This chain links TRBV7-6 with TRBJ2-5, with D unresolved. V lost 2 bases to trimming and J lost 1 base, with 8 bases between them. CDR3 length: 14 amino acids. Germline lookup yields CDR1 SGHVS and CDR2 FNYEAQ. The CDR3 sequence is CASSLRARQETQYF. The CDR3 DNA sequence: TGTGCCAGCAGCTTACGGGCACGCCAAGAGACCCAGTACTTC.

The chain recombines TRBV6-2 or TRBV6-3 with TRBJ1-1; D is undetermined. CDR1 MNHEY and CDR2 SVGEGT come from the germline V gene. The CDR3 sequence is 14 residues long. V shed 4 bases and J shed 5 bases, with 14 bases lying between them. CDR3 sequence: CASSFPTMGTEAFF. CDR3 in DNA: TGTGCCAGCAGTTTTCCCACGATGGGGACTGAAGCTTTCTTT.

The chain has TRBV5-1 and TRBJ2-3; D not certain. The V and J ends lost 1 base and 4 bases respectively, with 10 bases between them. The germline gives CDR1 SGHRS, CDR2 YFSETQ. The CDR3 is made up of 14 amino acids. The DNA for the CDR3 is TGCGCCAGCAGCTTGATGGGTTTGGCAGATACGCAGTATTTT. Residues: CASSLMGLADTQYF.

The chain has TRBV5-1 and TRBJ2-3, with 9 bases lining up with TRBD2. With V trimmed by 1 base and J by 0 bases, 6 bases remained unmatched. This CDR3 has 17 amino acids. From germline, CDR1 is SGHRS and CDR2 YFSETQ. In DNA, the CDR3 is TGCGCCAGCAGCTTGAACGAGCGGGGGGCCAGCACAGATACGCAGTATTTT. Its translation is CASSLNERGASTDTQYF.

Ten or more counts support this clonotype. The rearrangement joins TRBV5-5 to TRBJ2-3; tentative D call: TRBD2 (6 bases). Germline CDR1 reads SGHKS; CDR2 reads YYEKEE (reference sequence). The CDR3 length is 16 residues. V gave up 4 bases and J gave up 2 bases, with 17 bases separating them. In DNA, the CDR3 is TGTGCCAGCAGCCCCCTGACGGGAGCCCCCACAGATACGCAGTATTTT. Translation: CASSPLTGAPTDTQYF.

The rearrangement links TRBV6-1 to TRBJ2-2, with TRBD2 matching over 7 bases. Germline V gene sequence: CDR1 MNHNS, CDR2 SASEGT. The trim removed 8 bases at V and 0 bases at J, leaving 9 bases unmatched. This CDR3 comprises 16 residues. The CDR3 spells CASPAGPQANTGELFF. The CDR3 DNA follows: TGTGCCAGCCCAGCGGGACCGCAAGCGAACACCGGGGAGCTGTTTTTT.

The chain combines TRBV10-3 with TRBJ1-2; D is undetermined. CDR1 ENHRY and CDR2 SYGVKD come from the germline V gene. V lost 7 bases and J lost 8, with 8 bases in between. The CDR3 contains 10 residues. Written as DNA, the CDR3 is TGTGCCATCAAAGGCGGAGGCTACACCTTC. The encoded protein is CAIKGGGYTF.

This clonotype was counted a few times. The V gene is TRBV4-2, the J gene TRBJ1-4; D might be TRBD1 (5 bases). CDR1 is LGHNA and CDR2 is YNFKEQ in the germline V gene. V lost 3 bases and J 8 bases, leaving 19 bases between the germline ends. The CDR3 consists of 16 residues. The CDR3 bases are TGTGCCAGCAGCCAGCAGGATCGCCTGGGACGAGAAAAACTGTTTTTT. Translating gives CASSQQDRLGREKLFF.

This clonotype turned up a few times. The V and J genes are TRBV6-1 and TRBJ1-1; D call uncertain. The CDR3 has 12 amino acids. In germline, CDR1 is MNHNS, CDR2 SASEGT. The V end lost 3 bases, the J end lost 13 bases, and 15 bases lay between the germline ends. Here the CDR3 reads CASSEWTRESFF. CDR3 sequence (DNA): TGTGCCAGCAGTGAGTGGACCCGTGAGAGTTTCTTT.

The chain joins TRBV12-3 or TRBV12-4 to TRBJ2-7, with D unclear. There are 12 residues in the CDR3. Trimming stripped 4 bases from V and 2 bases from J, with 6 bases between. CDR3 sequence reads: CASSWAPYEQYF. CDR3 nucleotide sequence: TGTGCCAGCAGTTGGGCGCCCTACGAGCAGTACTTC.

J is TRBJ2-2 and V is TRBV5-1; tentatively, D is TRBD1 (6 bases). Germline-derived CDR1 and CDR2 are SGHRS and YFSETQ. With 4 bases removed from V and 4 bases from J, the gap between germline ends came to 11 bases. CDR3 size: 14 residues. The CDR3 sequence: CASSGSGVTGELFF. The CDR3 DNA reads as TGCGCCAGCAGCGGCTCAGGGGTCACCGGGGAGCTGTTTTTT. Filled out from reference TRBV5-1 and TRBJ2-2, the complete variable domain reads KAGVTQTPRYLIKTRGQQVTLSCSPISGHRSVSWYQQTPGQGLQFLFEYFSETQRNKGNFPGRFSGRQFSNSRSEMNVSTLELGDSALYLCASSGSGVTGELFFGEGSRLTVL.

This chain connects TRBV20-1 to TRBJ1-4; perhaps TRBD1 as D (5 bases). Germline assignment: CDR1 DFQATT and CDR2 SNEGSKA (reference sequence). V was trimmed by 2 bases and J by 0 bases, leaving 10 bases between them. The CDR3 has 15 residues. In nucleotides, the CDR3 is TGCAGTGCTAGACAGGGTGGAGCAACTAATGAAAAACTGTTTTTT. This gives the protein CSARQGGATNEKLFF.

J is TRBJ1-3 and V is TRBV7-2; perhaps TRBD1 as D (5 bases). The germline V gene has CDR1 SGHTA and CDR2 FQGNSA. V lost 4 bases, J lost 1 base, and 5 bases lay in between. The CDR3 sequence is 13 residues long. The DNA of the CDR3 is TGTGCCAGCAGCTCAGGGTCTGGAAACACCATATATTTT. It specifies CASSSGSGNTIYF.

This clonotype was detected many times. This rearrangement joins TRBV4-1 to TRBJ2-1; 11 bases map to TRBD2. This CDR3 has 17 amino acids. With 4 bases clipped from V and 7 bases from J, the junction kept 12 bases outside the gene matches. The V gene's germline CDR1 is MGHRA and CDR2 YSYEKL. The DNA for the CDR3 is TGCGCCAGCAGCCGAGGGGGACTAGCGGCCCTAGGTAATGAGCAGTTCTTC. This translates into CASSRGGLAALGNEQFF.

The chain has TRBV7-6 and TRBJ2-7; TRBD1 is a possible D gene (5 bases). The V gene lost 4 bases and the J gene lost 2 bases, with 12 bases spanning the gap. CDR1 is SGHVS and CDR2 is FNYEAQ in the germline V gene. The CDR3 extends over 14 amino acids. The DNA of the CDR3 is TGTGCCAGCAGCTGGTGGGGCGGTACCTACGAGCAGTACGTC. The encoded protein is CASSWWGGTYEQYV.

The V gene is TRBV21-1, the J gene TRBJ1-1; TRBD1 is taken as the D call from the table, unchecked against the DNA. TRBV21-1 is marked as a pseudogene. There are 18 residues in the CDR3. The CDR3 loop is CASSKSGKTGRWCTEAFF. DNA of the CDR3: TGTGCCAGCAGCAAATCCGGCAAGACAGGGCGTTGGTGCACTGAAGCTTTCTTT.

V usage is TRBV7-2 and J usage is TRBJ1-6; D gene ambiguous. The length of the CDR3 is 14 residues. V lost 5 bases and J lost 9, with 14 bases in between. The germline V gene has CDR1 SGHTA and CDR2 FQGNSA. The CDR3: CASSPYNRASPLHF. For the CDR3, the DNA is TGTGCCAGCAGCCCGTACAACAGAGCTTCACCCCTCCACTTT.